This T cell receptor (beta chain) was sequenced for a study of blood T cell repertoires in COVID-19 (TCRdb year 2020). Describing the broader study: Samples covering the acute and convalescent phases of COVID-19 were provided by collaborators in the United States, Italy and Spain. A de-identified subject ID, COVID-19 status, age in years and sex were almost always included in the sample metadata. Where available, HLA class I and class II types were obtained from metadata supplied by the sample provider rather than from assay-based typing. Samples were obtained from the ongoing ImmuneRACE study (first 160 participants) and from about 1,300 subjects provided by 6 global collaborators. A freely available public database, intended as a resource for researchers studying the immune response to SARS-CoV-2, is where the repertoires were released. The material from the prospective study consisted of cDNA or gDNA derived from T cells, B-cell-depleted T cells, or PBMCs. The dataset comprised deeply sampled blood TCRbeta repertoires from subjects exposed to, actively infected with, or recovered from COVID-19.

Each collaborating institution followed its own protocols to collect whole blood in K2EDTA tubes. For TCRbeta analysis, collaborators shipped samples in one of three forms: frozen whole blood, isolated PBMCs, or DNA extracted from either of those sample types. The investigation overall reported the following: The quantity of clinical and demographic metadata differed by source and by participant and was supplied without curation.

In the case of this clone: The clone's antigen remains unknown. No base-level quality is on record; no much larger clone is a single base apart.

The immunoSEQ Assay, a bias-controlled multiplex PCR, was used to amplify TCRbeta CDR3 regions from genomic DNA. Concerning the study's data processing: The number of nucleated cells in each sample was estimated by amplification of reference gene primers within the assay. To quantify the absolute abundance of each unique TCRbeta CDR3 rearrangement, sequence reads were collapsed and filtered. For each sample, productive Simpson clonality was calculated as the square root of Simpson's diversity index across productive rearrangements. As stored in TCRdb, this immuneACCESS dataset retains in-frame rearrangements with V and J assigned. A fraction of the clones does not appear; measured against another copy, unresolved V genes explain less than half of the discrepancy, and the remainder lacks a known reason. The DNA was the basis for D and trimming; V, J and clone size are from that table. For this sample the table gives under 200,000 clones, of which around nine tenths were detected only once. The leading ten clones occupy less than 3.5% of the sample.

The germline V gene specifies SGHTA as CDR1 and FQGNSA as CDR2. Including cysteine and phenylalanine, the CDR3 has 15 amino acids. The only DNA kept is the CDR3, 45 bases in frame from the first base. Trimming costs V 3 bases and J 0 bases, and their ends lie 12 bases apart. Sequencing used peripheral blood. The TCR sequence derives from a man between 65 and 79 years old with acute or convalescent COVID-19. The sequence joins TRBV7-2 to TRBJ2-7; the D gene is possibly TRBD1, with 7 bases matching. The DNA reads TGTGCCAGCAGCTTTGGAGGGGACAGCTCCTACGAGCAGTACTTC. Translated, this gives CASSFGGDSSYEQYF.